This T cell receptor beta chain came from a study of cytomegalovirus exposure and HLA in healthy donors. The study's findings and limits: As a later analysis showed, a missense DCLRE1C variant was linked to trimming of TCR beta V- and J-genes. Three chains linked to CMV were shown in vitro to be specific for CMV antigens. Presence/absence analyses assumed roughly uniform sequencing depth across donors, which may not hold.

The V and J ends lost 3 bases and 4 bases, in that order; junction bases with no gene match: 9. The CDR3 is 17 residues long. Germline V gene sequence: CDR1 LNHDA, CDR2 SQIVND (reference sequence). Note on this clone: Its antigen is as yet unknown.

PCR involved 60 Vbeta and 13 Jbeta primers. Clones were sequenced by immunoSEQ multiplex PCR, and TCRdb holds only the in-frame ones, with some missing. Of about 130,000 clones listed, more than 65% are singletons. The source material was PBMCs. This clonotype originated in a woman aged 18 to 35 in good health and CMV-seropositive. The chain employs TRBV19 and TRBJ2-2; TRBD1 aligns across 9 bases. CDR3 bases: TGTGCCAGTAGTATGGACAGGGGCGCATGGGGCACCGGGGAGCTGTTTTTT. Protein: CASSMDRGAWGTGELFF. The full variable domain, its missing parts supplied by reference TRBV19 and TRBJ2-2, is DGGITQSPKYLFRKEGQNVTLSCEQNLNHDAMYWYRQDPGQGLRLIYYSQIVNDFQKGDIAEGYSVSREKKESFPLTVTSAQKNPTAFYLCASSMDRGAWGTGELFFGEGSRLTVL.